Detailed here is one T cell receptor (beta chain). Its specificity is unknown. This sample was included in a study of T-cell memory formation after mild COVID-19. TCRdb re-derived calls from the 5' RACE reads in MiXCR, one entry per CDR3 protein. Of 400,000 or so distinct CDR3 sequences listed, roughly 21% are singletons. Study outcomes and limitations: Unconfirmed was the SARS-CoV-2 specificity of second-wave clones that peaked on day 37.

The sample taken for sequencing was PBMCs or a T cell subset sorted from them (not recorded which). The TCR originated in an adult woman who had mild COVID-19 (a few samples of this study predate the infection). Cell type and time point are not known.

CDR3 residues: CASGAGTGGREQYF. The CDR3 bases are TGTGCCAGCGGTGCCGGGACAGGGGGTCGGGAGCAGTACTTC. The V gene is TRBV27, the J gene TRBJ2-7; TRBD1 aligns across 11 bases. Per the germline V gene, CDR1 is MNHEY and CDR2 is SMNVEV (reference sequence). This CDR3 has 14 residues. Trimming cost V 8 bases and J 7 bases; bases outside gene matches: 10.